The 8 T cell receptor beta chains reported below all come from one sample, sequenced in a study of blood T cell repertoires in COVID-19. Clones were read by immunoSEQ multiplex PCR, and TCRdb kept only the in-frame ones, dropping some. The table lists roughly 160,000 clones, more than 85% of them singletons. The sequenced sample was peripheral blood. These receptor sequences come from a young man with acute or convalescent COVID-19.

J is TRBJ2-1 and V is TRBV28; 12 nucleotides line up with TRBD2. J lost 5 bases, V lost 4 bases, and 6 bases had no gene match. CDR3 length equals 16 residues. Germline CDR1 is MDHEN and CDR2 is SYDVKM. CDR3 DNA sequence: TGTGCCAGCAGTTCGACTAGCGGGGGTTTCCACAATGAGCAGTTCTTC. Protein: CASSSTSGGFHNEQFF.

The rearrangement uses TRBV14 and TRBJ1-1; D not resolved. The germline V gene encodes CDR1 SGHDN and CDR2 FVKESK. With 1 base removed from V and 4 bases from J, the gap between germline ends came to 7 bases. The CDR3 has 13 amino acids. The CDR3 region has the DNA TGTGCCAGCAGCCAAGTCCGTCTCACTGAAGCTTTCTTT. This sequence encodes CASSQVRLTEAFF.

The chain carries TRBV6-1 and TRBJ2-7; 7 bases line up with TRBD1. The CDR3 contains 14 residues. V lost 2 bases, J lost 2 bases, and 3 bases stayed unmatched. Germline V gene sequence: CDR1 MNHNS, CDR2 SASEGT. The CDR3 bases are TGTGCCAGCAGTGAAAGGGGGCTAGCCTACGAGCAGTACTTC. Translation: CASSERGLAYEQYF.

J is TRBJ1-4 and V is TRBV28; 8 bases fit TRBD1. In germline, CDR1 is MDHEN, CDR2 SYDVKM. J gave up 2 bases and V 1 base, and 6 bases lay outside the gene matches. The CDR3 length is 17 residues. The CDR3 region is CASSLYSQGATNEKLFF. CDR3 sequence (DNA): TGTGCCAGCAGTTTATACTCGCAGGGGGCTACTAATGAAAAACTGTTTTTT.

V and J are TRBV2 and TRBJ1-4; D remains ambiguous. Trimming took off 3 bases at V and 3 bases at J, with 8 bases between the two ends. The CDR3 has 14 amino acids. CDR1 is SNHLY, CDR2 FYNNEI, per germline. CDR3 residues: CASSDSGPNEKLFF. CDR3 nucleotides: TGTGCCAGCAGTGACTCGGGTCCTAATGAAAAACTGTTTTTT.

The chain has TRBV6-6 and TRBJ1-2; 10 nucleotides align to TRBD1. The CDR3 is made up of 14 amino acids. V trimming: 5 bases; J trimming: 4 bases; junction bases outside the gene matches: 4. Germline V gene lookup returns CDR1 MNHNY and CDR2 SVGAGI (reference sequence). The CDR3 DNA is TGTGCCAGCAGTCTAGACAGGGGGCTCTATGGCTACACCTTC. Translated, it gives CASSLDRGLYGYTF.

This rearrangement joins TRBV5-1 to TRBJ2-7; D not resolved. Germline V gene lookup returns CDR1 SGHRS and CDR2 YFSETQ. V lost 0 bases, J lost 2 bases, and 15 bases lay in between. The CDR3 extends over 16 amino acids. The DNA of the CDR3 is TGCGCCAGCAGCTTGGGGCAGGCGTCCCTCACCTACGAGCAGTACTTC. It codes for CASSLGQASLTYEQYF.

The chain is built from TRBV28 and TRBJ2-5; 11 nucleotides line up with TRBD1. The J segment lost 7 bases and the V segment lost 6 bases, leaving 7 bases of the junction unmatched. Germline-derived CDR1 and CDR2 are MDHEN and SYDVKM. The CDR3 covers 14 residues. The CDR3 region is CASSPGTGGGTQYF. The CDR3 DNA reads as TGTGCCAGCAGCCCTGGGACAGGGGGTGGGACCCAGTACTTC.